The 26 T cell receptor beta chains in this list originate from one sample, sequenced in a study of blood T cell repertoires in COVID-19. Assay used: immunoSEQ multiplex PCR; TCRdb lists only in-frame clones, some missing. The sample lists over 150,000 clones, around 83% occurring once. Material: peripheral blood. The receptors shown here come from a man in his fifties or sixties with active or convalescent COVID-19.

The V gene is TRBV6-2 or TRBV6-3, the J gene TRBJ1-2; D might be TRBD1 (6 bases). CDR1 MNHEY and CDR2 SVGEGT come from the germline V gene. Trimming stripped 6 bases from V and 8 bases from J, with 10 bases between. CDR3 size: 11 residues. CDR3 DNA: TGTGCCAGCAGCACAGGGCAAGGCTACACCTTC. This codes for CASSTGQGYTF.

The V call is TRBV4-3, the J call TRBJ2-1, with 10 bases lining up with TRBD1. The CDR3 spans 15 residues. CDR1 LGHNA and CDR2 YSLEER come from the germline V gene. V lost 3 bases to trimming and J lost 7 bases; unmatched junction nucleotides: 6. CDR3 residues: CASSQGQGLGNEQFF. CDR3 bases: TGCGCCAGCAGCCAGGGACAGGGGCTGGGAAATGAGCAGTTCTTC.

This chain connects TRBV19 to TRBJ1-1; tentatively, D is TRBD1 (6 bases). The V and J ends lost 5 bases and 5 bases respectively, with 15 bases between them. Germline loops: CDR1 LNHDA, CDR2 SQIVND (reference sequence). CDR3 size: 14 residues. Here the CDR3 DNA reads TGTGCCAGTAGTCCACAGGGAGGGAGGACTGAAGCTTTCTTT. Residues: CASSPQGGRTEAFF.

The chain uses TRBV5-1 and TRBJ2-2, with D maybe TRBD1 (5 bases). Trimming cost V 1 base and J 0 bases, with 13 bases left between them. Germline loops: CDR1 SGHRS, CDR2 YFSETQ. The CDR3 sequence is 17 residues long. The CDR3 spells CASSLSSQGTNTGELFF. CDR3 bases: TGCGCCAGCAGCTTGTCATCCCAGGGTACGAACACCGGGGAGCTGTTTTTT.

This chain connects TRBV11-3 to TRBJ2-5; 7 bases map to TRBD1. The V gene end was trimmed by 5 bases and the J gene end by 2 bases; junction bases not matched to a gene: 11. The CDR3 loop spans 16 amino acids. Germline CDR1 is SGHNT and CDR2 is YENEEA. The CDR3 DNA sequence: TGTGCCAGCAGCCCAATCCGGGACAGCCCACAAGAGACCCAGTACTTC. It codes for CASSPIRDSPQETQYF.

The chain joins TRBV29-1 to TRBJ2-1; 8 bases line up with TRBD2. With 4 bases clipped from V and 6 bases from J, the junction kept 8 bases outside the gene matches. The germline gives CDR1 SQVTM, CDR2 ANQGSEA. The length of the CDR3 is 14 residues. The CDR3 spells CSVVGGRNSNEQFF. CDR3 in DNA: TGCAGCGTTGTTGGCGGGAGGAACTCCAATGAGCAGTTCTTC.

V gene TRBV15 combines with J gene TRBJ1-4; D unresolved. The CDR3 is 14 residues long. With 3 bases removed from V and 0 bases from J, the gap between germline ends came to 5 bases. Looked up from germline, CDR1 is LNHNV and CDR2 is YYDKDF (reference sequence). CDR3 sequence: CATSRSTTNEKLFF. The CDR3 DNA reads as TGTGCCACCAGCAGGAGTACAACTAATGAAAAACTGTTTTTT.

This rearrangement joins TRBV3-1 (or the pseudogene TRBV3-2) to TRBJ2-3; TRBD2 aligns across 12 bases. The CDR3 covers 16 residues. Germline lookup yields CDR1 LGHDT and CDR2 YNNKEL (reference sequence). The V gene end was trimmed by 0 bases and the J gene end by 5 bases; junction bases not matched to a gene: 3. The CDR3 protein is CASSQELAGGLDTQYF. Written as DNA, the CDR3 is TGTGCCAGCAGCCAAGAGCTAGCGGGAGGGCTAGATACGCAGTATTTT.

This chain uses TRBV6-5 with TRBJ2-2, with 7 bases aligning to TRBD2. J gave up 4 bases and V 6 bases, and 5 bases lay outside the gene matches. The germline V gene encodes CDR1 MNHEY and CDR2 SVGAGI. This CDR3 comprises 14 residues. The CDR3 DNA is TGTGCCAGCAGCAAACTAGCGTTCACCGGGGAGCTGTTTTTT. It is translated as CASSKLAFTGELFF.

This chain connects TRBV5-4 to TRBJ1-2; TRBD1 aligns across 7 bases. Unmatched junction bases numbered 2, after V lost 0 bases and J lost 6 bases. The CDR3 is made up of 13 amino acids. Germline lookup yields CDR1 SGHNT and CDR2 YYREEE (reference sequence). The CDR3 DNA reads TGTGCCAGCAGCTTGGGAGGGGGCAATGGCTACACCTTC. This codes for CASSLGGGNGYTF.

The V and J genes are TRBV5-1 and TRBJ1-6; possibly TRBD1 for D (6 bases). V shed 0 bases and J shed 9 bases, with 19 bases lying between them. CDR3 size: 17 residues. Germline V gene data show CDR1 as SGHRS and CDR2 as YFSETQ. The CDR3 DNA reads as TGCGCCAGCAGCTTGGAAGGGAGAGGGGGATCGGGTTCACCCCTCCACTTT. This sequence encodes CASSLEGRGGSGSPLHF.

This chain uses TRBV18 with TRBJ2-1, with D possibly matching TRBD1 (6 bases). The germline V gene has CDR1 KGHSH and CDR2 LQKENI. Deletions cut 3 bases from V and 0 bases from J, with 9 bases between. This CDR3 spans 15 amino acids. The CDR3 region has the DNA TGTGCCAGCTCACCGGAACAGGGCTCCTACAATGAGCAGTTCTTC. Residues: CASSPEQGSYNEQFF.

The chain joins TRBV5-4 to TRBJ2-7; 10 nucleotides agree with TRBD2. The germline CDR1 and CDR2 sequences are SGHNT and YYREEE (reference sequence). The CDR3 loop spans 15 amino acids. J lost 7 bases, V lost 6 bases, and 13 bases had no gene match. The CDR3 protein is CASTLGASGSQEQYF. CDR3 coding DNA: TGTGCCAGCACACTGGGTGCTAGCGGGAGTCAAGAGCAGTACTTC. Full variable domain (rest looked up from reference TRBV5-4 and TRBJ2-7): ETGVTQSPTHLIKTRGQQVTLRCSSQSGHNTVSWYQQALGQGPQFIFQYYREEENGRGNFPPRFSGLQFPNYSSELNVNALELDDSALYLCASTLGASGSQEQYFGPGTRLTVT.

This clone has only a few counts. The J gene is TRBJ2-7, the V gene TRBV2; D is possibly TRBD2 (5 bases). With 7 bases removed from V and 0 bases from J, the gap between germline ends came to 13 bases. The CDR3 extends over 14 amino acids. Germline V gives CDR1 SNHLY, CDR2 FYNNEI. DNA for the CDR3: TGTGCCAGCATTGCGGGTCTTAGCTCCTACGAGCAGTACTTC. Residues: CASIAGLSSYEQYF.

The chain links TRBV10-3 to TRBJ1-5; D call uncertain. Germline lookup yields CDR1 ENHRY and CDR2 SYGVKD. V gave up 0 bases and J gave up 0 bases, with 12 bases separating them. The CDR3 length is 17 residues. The CDR3 sequence is CAISESGGLYSNQPQHF. The DNA of the CDR3 is TGTGCCATCAGTGAGTCGGGAGGGCTTTATAGCAATCAGCCCCAGCATTTT.

V and J are TRBV14 and TRBJ2-3, with TRBD2 matching 7 bases. CDR3 length: 16 residues. J was trimmed by 1 base and V by 3 bases; bases with no gene match: 7. Germline V lookup: CDR1 SGHDN, CDR2 FVKESK. The chain's CDR3 is CASSQGRTRRTDTQYF. The CDR3 DNA is TGTGCCAGCAGCCAGGGCAGGACTAGACGCACAGATACGCAGTATTTT.

The table lists this clone with a count of one. The rearrangement joins TRBV7-2 to TRBJ2-3; D possibly corresponds to TRBD2 (5 bases). Germline CDR1 SGHTA, CDR2 FQGNSA. V was trimmed by 8 bases and J by 3 bases, leaving 12 bases between them. The CDR3 has 13 amino acids. DNA of the CDR3: TGTGCCAGCTCTCCTAGCAGTACAGATACGCAGTATTTT. It specifies CASSPSSTDTQYF.

This chain joins TRBV3-1 (or the pseudogene TRBV3-2) and TRBJ1-6, with D unclear. Trimming took 4 bases from V and 6 from J, leaving 7 bases between them. The CDR3 is made up of 13 amino acids. The germline V gene has CDR1 LGHDT and CDR2 YNNKEL (reference sequence). The chain's CDR3 is CASSLSGNSPLHF. For the CDR3, the DNA is TGTGCCAGCAGCCTTTCGGGTAATTCACCCCTCCACTTT.

In the case of this clone: The junction shows a germline mismatch at one end, possibly a read error. The chain combines TRBV5-1 with TRBJ2-1, with TRBD1 as a possible D gene (5 bases). This CDR3 has 11 amino acids. CDR1 is SGHRS and CDR2 is YFSETQ in the germline V gene. The CDR3 DNA follows: TGCGCCAGCAGCTTGGAAAGGGGTAGGGTCTTC. This translates into CASSLERGRVF.

The chain carries TRBV27 and TRBJ1-1, with D possibly matching TRBD1 (5 bases). This CDR3 spans 14 amino acids. CDR1 MNHEY and CDR2 SMNVEV come from the germline V gene (reference sequence). V lost 3 bases, J lost 12 bases, and 20 bases lay in between. CDR3 residues: CASSLSISGKATFF. The DNA for the CDR3 is TGTGCCAGCAGTTTGTCGATCTCAGGGAAGGCAACTTTCTTT.

The chain is built from TRBV5-1 and TRBJ1-6; possible D gene TRBD1, 5 bases. The length of the CDR3 is 17 residues. Germline assignment: CDR1 SGHRS and CDR2 YFSETQ. The ends were cut back, 2 bases at V and 0 bases at J, with 12 bases in the middle. CDR3 amino acids: CASSLQRGNSYNSPLHF. CDR3 in DNA: TGCGCCAGCAGCTTACAGCGGGGGAACTCCTATAATTCACCCCTCCACTTT. Full variable domain (remainder filled in from reference TRBV5-1 and TRBJ1-6): KAGVTQTPRYLIKTRGQQVTLSCSPISGHRSVSWYQQTPGQGLQFLFEYFSETQRNKGNFPGRFSGRQFSNSRSEMNVSTLELGDSALYLCASSLQRGNSYNSPLHFGNGTRLTVT.

This clone was picked up one time. V is TRBV11-3 and J is TRBJ2-7; 7 bases match TRBD1. Germline lookup yields CDR1 SGHNT and CDR2 YENEEA. The trim removed 5 bases at V and 2 bases at J, leaving 9 bases unmatched. The CDR3 is 15 residues long. The CDR3 bases are TGTGCCAGCAGCCCTGCCCGGGACAGTACCTACGAGCAGTACTTC. It is translated as CASSPARDSTYEQYF.

V usage is TRBV30 and J usage is TRBJ2-1; D is uncertain. V was pared by 3 bases and J by 0 bases, with 6 bases between. Germline CDR1 reads GTSNPN; CDR2 reads SVGIG (reference sequence). This CDR3 has 13 residues. CDR3 amino acids: CAWRVSSYNEQFF. The CDR3 DNA sequence: TGTGCCTGGAGGGTCAGCTCCTACAATGAGCAGTTCTTC.

Here the CDR3 DNA reads TGTGCCTCTAGTATGGGCGGGAGGTCCTACAATGAGCAGTTCTTC. This gives the protein CASSMGGRSYNEQFF. The rearrangement joins TRBV19 to TRBJ2-1; 8 nucleotides line up with TRBD2. The V gene end was trimmed by 11 bases and the J gene end by 1 base; junction bases not matched to a gene: 10. The CDR3 length is 15 residues. Germline CDR1 and CDR2: LNHDA and SQIVND (reference sequence).

A few counts support this clone. This CDR3 reads CASSPTGQRNTEAFF. The CDR3, as DNA: TGTGCCAGCAGCCCAACGGGACAGAGGAACACTGAAGCTTTCTTT. The chain employs TRBV9 and TRBJ1-1, with TRBD1 matching over 7 bases. The CDR3 consists of 15 residues. Germline V lookup: CDR1 SGDLS, CDR2 YYNGEE. V dropped 4 bases and J dropped 1; count of bases not matched to a gene: 7.

The J gene is TRBJ1-1, the V gene TRBV7-9, with D perhaps TRBD1 (6 bases). The germline gives CDR1 SEHNR, CDR2 FQNEAQ (reference sequence). V dropped 5 bases and J dropped 1 base, with 11 bases sitting between them. The CDR3 totals 14 residues. CDR3 in amino acids: CASSPETGNTEAFF. The DNA of the CDR3 is TGTGCCAGCAGCCCAGAGACAGGGAACACTGAAGCTTTCTTT.